This T cell receptor beta chain comes out of a study of blood T cell repertoires in COVID-19. Turning to the study itself: The study drew acute and convalescent COVID-19 samples from the United States, Italy and Spain.

This CDR3 is built from 14 residues. Germline assignment: CDR1 SEHNR and CDR2 FQNEAQ (reference sequence). V lost 0 bases, J lost 4 bases, and 9 bases lay in between. Sequenced by immunoSEQ multiplex PCR; TCRdb stores in-frame clones only, minus some. This sample has 100,000 to 120,000 clones; roughly 76% occur once, and the top ten carry around a tenth. This chain connects TRBV7-9 to TRBJ1-2, with D possibly TRBD1 on 6 matching bases. The sequence derives from an older woman with acute or convalescent COVID-19. Sequenced: peripheral blood. The CDR3 sequence is CASSLAGGVYGYTF. CDR3 in DNA: TGTGCCAGCAGCTTAGCAGGGGGGGTCTATGGCTACACCTTC. Combining the CDR3 with reference TRBV7-9 and TRBJ1-2 gives the whole variable domain DTGVSQNPRHKITKRGQNVTFRCDPISEHNRLYWYRQTLGQGPEFLTYFQNEAQLEKSRLLSDRFSAERPKGSFSTLEIQRTEQGDSAMYLCASSLAGGVYGYTFGSGTRLTVV.